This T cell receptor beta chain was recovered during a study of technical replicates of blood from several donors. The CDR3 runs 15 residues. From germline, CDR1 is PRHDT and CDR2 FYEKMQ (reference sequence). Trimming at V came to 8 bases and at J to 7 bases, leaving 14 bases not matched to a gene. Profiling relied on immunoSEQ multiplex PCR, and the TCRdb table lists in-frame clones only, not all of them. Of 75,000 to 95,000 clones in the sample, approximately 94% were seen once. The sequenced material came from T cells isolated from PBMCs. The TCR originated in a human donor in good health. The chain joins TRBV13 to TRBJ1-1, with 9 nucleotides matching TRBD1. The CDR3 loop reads CASEKRYRGRGEAFF. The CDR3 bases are TGTGCCAGCGAGAAAAGATACAGGGGGCGAGGTGAAGCTTTCTTT.